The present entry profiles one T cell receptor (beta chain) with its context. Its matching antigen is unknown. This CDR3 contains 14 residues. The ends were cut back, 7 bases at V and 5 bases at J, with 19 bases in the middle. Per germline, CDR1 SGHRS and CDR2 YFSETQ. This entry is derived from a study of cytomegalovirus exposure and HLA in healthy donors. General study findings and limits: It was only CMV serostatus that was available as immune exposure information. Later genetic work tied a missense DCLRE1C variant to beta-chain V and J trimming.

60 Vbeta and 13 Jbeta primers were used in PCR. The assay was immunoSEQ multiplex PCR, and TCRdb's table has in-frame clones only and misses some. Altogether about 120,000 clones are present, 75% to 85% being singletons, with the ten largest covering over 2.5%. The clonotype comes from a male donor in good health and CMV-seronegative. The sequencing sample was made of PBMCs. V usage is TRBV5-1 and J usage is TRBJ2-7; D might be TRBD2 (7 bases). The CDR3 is CASSPGWGGHEQYF. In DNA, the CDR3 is TGCGCCAGCTCCCCAGGCTGGGGGGGCCACGAGCAGTACTTC.